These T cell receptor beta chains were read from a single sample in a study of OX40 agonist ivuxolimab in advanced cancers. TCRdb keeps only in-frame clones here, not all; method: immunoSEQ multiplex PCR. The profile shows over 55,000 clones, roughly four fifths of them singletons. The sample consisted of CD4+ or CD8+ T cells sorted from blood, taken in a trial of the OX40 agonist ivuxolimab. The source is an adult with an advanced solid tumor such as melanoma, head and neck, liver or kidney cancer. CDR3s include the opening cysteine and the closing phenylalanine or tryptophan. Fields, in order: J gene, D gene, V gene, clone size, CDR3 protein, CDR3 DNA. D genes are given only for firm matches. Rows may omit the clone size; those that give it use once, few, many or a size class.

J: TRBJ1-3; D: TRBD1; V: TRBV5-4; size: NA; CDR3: CASSSGQDRSSGNTIYF; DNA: TGTGCCAGCAGCTCGGGACAGGACAGAAGCTCTGGAAACACCATATATTTT
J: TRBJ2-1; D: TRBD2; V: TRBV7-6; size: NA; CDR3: CASSLLPLAGGRDNEQFF; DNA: TGTGCCAGCAGCTTATTACCGCTAGCGGGGGGGCGGGACAATGAGCAGTTCTTC
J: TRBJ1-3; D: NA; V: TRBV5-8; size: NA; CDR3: CASSSGLGNTIYF; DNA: TGTGCCAGCAGCTCCGGCTTGGGAAACACCATATATTTT
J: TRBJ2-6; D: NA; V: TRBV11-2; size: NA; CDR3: CASSLAWGANVLTF; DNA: TGTGCCAGCAGCCTAGCCTGGGGGGCCAACGTCCTGACTTTC
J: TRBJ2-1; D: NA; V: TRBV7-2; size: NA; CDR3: CASSFWGNNEQFF; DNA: TGTGCCAGCAGCTTTTGGGGGAACAATGAGCAGTTCTTC
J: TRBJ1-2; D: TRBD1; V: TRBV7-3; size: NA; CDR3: CASSGDRGYGYTF; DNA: TGTGCCAGCAGCGGGGACAGGGGCTATGGCTACACCTTC
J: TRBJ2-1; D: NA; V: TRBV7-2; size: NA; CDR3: CASSLKGSYNEQFF; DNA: TGTGCCAGCAGCTTGAAGGGCTCCTACAATGAGCAGTTCTTC
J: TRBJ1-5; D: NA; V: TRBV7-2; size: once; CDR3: CASSPRGQENQPQHF; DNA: TGTGCCAGCAGCCCACGGGGGCAGGAGAATCAGCCCCAGCATTTT
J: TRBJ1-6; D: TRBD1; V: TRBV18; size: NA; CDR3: CASSPAAGGTSPLHF; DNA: TGTGCCAGCTCACCGGCGGCAGGGGGTACGTCACCCCTCCACTTT
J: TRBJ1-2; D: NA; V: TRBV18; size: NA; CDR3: CASSPTTGESYGYTF; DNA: TGTGCCAGCTCACCCACGACGGGGGAAAGCTATGGCTACACCTTC
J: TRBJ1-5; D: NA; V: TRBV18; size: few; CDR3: CASSPPPQGLNQPQHF; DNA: TGTGCCAGCTCACCACCTCCACAGGGCCTCAATCAGCCCCAGCATTTT
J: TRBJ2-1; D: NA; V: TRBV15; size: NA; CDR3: CATSRDRREQFF; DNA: TGTGCCACCAGCAGAGATAGGCGGGAGCAGTTCTTC
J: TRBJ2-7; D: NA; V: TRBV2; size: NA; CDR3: CASSEVTGEVYEQYF; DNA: TGTGCCAGCAGTGAAGTCACAGGGGAGGTCTACGAGCAGTACTTC
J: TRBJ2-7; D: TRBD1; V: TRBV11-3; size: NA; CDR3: CASSIQTGSSYEQYF; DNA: TGTGCCAGCAGCATACAGACAGGGTCCTCCTACGAGCAGTACTTC
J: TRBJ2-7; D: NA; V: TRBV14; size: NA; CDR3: CASSQDLSRGYEQYF; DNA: TGTGCCAGCAGCCAAGACCTCTCCCGAGGCTACGAGCAGTACTTC
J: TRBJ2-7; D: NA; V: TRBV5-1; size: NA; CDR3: CASSLAGLSYEQYF; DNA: TGCGCCAGCAGCTTGGCAGGTCTCTCCTACGAGCAGTACTTC
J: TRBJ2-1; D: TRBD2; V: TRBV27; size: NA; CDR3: CASSLTYSGGQFF; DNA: TGTGCCAGCAGTTTAACTTATTCGGGAGGGCAGTTCTTC
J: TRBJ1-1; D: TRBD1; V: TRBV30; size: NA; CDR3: CAWRDWTGGHTEAFF; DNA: TGTGCCTGGAGGGATTGGACAGGGGGGCACACTGAAGCTTTCTTT
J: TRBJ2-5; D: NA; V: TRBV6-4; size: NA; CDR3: CASSEDHQETQYF; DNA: TGTGCCAGCAGTGAGGACCACCAAGAGACCCAGTACTTC
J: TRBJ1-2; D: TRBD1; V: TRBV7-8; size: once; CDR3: CASSTRGTGGYTF; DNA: TGTGCCAGCAGCACTAGGGGGACAGGTGGCTACACCTTC
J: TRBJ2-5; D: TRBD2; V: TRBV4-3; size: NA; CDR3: CASSHSGLAGGETQYF; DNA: TGCGCCAGCAGCCACTCGGGACTAGCGGGAGGGGAGACCCAGTACTTC
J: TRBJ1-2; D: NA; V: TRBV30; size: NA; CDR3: CAWSGAALGPYGYTF; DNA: TGTGCCTGGAGCGGGGCGGCGTTGGGTCCTTATGGCTACACCTTC
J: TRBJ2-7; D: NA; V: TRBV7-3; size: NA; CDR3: CASSPATGHEQYF; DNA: TGTGCCAGCAGCCCTGCTACAGGGCACGAGCAGTACTTC
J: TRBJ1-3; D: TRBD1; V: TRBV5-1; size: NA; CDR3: CASSTWTGSGNTIYF; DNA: TGCGCCAGCAGCACCTGGACAGGCTCTGGAAACACCATATATTTT
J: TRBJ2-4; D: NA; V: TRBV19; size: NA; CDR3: CASSKGGVSKNIQYF; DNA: TGTGCCAGTAGTAAGGGGGGGGTGTCCAAAAACATTCAGTACTTC
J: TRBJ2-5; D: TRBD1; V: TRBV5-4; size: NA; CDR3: CASSPGTAQETQYF; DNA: TGTGCCAGCAGCCCAGGGACAGCTCAAGAGACCCAGTACTTC
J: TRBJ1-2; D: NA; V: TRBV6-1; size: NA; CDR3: CASSDGGYGYTF; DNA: TGTGCCAGCAGTGACGGGGGATATGGCTACACCTTC
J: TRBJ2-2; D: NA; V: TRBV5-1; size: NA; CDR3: CASSFGRPGEAGELFF; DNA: TGCGCCAGCAGCTTTGGTCGGCCAGGGGAAGCCGGGGAGCTGTTTTTT
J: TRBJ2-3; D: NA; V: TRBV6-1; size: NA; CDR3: CASSEVADTQYF; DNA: TGTGCCAGCAGTGAAGTGGCAGATACGCAGTATTTT
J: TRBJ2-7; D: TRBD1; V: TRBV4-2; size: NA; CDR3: CASSLSTGSDEQYF; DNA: TGTGCCAGCAGCCTCTCGACAGGGTCAGACGAGCAGTACTTC
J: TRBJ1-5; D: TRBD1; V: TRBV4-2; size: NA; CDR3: CASSHTAGTGYRELRNQPQHF; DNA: TGTGCCAGCAGCCATACGGCCGGGACAGGGTATCGCGAACTTCGTAATCAGCCCCAGCATTTT
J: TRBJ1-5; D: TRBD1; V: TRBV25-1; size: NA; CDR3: CASGRTGGIGPQHF; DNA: TGTGCCAGCGGCAGGACAGGGGGTATCGGGCCCCAGCATTTT
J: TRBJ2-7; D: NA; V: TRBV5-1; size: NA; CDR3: CASSLASADYEQYF; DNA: TGCGCCAGCAGCTTGGCCTCGGCAGACTACGAGCAGTACTTC
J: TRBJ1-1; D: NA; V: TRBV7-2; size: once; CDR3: CASSLAGGRVNTEAFF; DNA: TGTGCCAGCAGCTTAGCTGGGGGCAGGGTGAACACTGAAGCTTTCTTT
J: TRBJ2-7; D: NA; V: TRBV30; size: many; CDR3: CAWSVYRVRYEQYF; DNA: TGTGCCTGGAGTGTATACAGGGTTCGCTACGAGCAGTACTTC
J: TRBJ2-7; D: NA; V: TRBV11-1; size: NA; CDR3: CASSSLTYEQYF; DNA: TGTGCCAGCAGCTCCCTAACCTACGAGCAGTACTTC
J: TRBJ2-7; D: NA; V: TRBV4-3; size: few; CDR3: CASSQGGSSYEQYF; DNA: TGCGCCAGCAGCCAAGGTGGATCCTCCTACGAGCAGTACTTC
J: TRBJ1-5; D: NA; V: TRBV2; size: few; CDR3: CASSDDQPQHF; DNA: TGTGCCAGCTCCGATGATCAGCCCCAGCATTTT
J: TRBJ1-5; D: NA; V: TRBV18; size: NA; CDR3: CASSGTNSNQPQHF; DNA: TGTGCCAGCTCAGGGACAAATAGCAATCAGCCCCAGCATTTT
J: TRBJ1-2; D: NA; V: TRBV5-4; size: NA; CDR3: CASSNTGGGPYGYTF; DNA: TGTGCCAGCAGCAACACAGGAGGGGGACCCTATGGCTACACCTTC
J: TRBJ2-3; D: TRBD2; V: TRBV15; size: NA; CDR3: CATSRARGVTDTQYF; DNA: TGTGCCACCAGCAGAGCTCGGGGGGTCACAGATACGCAGTATTTT
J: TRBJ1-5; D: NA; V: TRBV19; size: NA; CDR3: CASNSWDGNQPQHF; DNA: TGTGCCAGTAATTCCTGGGACGGCAATCAGCCCCAGCATTTT
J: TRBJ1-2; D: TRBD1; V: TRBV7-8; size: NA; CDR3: CASSLEGQGSSSNYGYTF; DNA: TGTGCCAGCAGCTTAGAGGGACAGGGGTCCTCTTCTAACTATGGCTACACCTTC
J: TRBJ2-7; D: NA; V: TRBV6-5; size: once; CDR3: CASSYSKVRAEQYF; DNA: TGTGCCAGCAGTTACTCGAAGGTCCGGGCCGAGCAGTACTTC
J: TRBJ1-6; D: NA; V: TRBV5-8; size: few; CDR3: CASSLGRGLNNSPLHF; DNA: TGTGCCAGCAGCTTAGGACGGGGTTTGAATAATTCACCCCTCCACTTT
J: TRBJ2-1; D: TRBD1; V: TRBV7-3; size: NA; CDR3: CASSSGTGAYNEQFF; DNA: TGTGCCAGCAGCTCCGGGACAGGGGCGTACAATGAGCAGTTCTTC
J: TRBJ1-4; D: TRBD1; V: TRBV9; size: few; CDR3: CASSLGQGPLEWEKLFF; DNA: TGTGCCAGCAGCCTAGGACAGGGGCCCCTGGAATGGGAAAAACTGTTTTTT
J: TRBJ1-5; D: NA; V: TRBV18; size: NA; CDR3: CASSLYQQGDTSNQPQHF; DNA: TGTGCCAGCTCACTATACCAACAGGGAGACACAAGCAATCAGCCCCAGCATTTT
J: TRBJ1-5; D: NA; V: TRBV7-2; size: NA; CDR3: CASSLERVGQPQHF; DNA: TGTGCCAGCAGCTTAGAAAGGGTAGGGCAGCCCCAGCATTTT
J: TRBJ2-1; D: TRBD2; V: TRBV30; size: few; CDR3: CAWTSGQYNEQFF; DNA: TGTGCCTGGACTAGCGGGCAGTACAATGAGCAGTTCTTC
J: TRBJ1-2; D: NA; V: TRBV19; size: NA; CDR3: CASSIRDTGGEYGYTF; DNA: TGTGCCAGTAGTATCCGGGACACGGGGGGAGAATATGGCTACACCTTC
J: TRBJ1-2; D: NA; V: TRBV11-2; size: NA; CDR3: CASSGLQGTYGYTF; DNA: TGTGCCAGCAGCGGGTTACAGGGCACCTATGGCTACACCTTC
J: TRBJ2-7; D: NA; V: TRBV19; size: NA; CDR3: CANLREGGSPYEQYF; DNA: TGTGCCAATCTAAGAGAGGGGGGGTCCCCCTACGAGCAGTACTTC